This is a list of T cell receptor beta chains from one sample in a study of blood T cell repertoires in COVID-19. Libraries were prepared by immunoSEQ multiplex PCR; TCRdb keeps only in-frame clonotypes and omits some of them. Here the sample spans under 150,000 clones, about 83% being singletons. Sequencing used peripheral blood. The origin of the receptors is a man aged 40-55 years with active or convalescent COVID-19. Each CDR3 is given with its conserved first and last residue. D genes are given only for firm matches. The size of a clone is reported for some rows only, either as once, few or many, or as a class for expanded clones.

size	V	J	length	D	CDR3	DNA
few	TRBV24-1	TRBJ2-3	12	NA	CATSASTDTQYF	TGTGCCACCAGTGCCTCCACAGATACGCAGTATTTT
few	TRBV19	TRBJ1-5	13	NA	CASSPQGYQPQHF	TGTGCCAGTAGCCCACAGGGATACCAGCCCCAGCATTTT
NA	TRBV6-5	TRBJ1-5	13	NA	CASSATEIQPQHF	TGTGCCAGCTCCGCGACAGAGATTCAGCCCCAGCATTTT
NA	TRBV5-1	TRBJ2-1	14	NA	CASSLRGASNEQFF	TGCGCCAGCAGCTTGCGGGGGGCTAGCAATGAGCAGTTCTTC
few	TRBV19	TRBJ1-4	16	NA	CASRRAAGKMNEKLFF	TGTGCCAGTAGAAGGGCGGCAGGGAAGATGAATGAAAAACTGTTTTTT
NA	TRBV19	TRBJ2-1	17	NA	CASRQGGASSYTGEQFF	TGTGCCAGTAGACAGGGGGGGGCCTCGTCCTACACGGGTGAGCAGTTCTTC
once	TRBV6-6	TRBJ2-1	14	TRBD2	CASEAGALGTGQFF	TGTGCCAGCGAAGCGGGGGCCCTGGGGACGGGGCAGTTCTTC
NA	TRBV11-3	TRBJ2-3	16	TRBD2	CASSTSAGGTTDTQYF	TGTGCCAGCAGCACCTCGGCGGGGGGAACCACAGATACGCAGTATTTT
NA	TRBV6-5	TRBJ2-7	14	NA	CASSRGGLRHEQYF	TGTGCCAGCAGTAGGGGGGGGCTACGTCACGAGCAGTACTTC
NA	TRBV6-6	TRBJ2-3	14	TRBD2	CASRPSGGTDTQYF	TGTGCCAGCAGGCCTAGCGGGGGCACAGATACGCAGTATTTT
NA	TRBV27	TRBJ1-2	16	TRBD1	CASASGQDSPNYGYTF	TGTGCCAGCGCTTCGGGACAGGACTCTCCTAACTATGGCTACACCTTC
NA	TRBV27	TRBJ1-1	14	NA	CASIPRAANTEAFF	TGTGCCAGCATTCCGAGGGCAGCGAACACTGAAGCTTTCTTT
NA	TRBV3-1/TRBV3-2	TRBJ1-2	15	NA	CASSQGSQGAYGYTF	TGTGCCAGCAGCCAAGGTTCACAGGGAGCATATGGCTACACCTTC
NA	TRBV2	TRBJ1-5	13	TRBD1	CASHGQVNQPQHF	TGTGCCAGCCACGGACAGGTCAATCAGCCCCAGCATTTT
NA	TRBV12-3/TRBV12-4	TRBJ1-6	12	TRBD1	CAGRTGNSPLHF	TGTGCCGGGAGGACAGGGAATTCACCCCTCCACTTT
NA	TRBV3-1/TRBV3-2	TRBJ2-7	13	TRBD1	CASSRLGTGEQYF	TGTGCCAGCAGCCGCCTTGGGACAGGGGAGCAGTACTTC
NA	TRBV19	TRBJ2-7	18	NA	CASSMKGVTVSLSYEQYF	TGTGCCAGTAGTATGAAGGGGGTGACAGTTTCATTATCCTACGAGCAGTACTTC
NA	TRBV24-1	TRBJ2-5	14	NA	CATSDPTGGETQYF	TGTGCCACCAGTGACCCCACGGGCGGGGAGACCCAGTACTTC
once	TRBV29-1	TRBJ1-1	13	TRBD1	CSVRDREGTEAFF	TGCAGCGTCCGGGACAGGGAAGGCACTGAAGCTTTCTTT
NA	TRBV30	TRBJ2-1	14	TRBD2	CAWTGLAENNEQFF	TGTGCCTGGACCGGACTAGCGGAAAACAATGAGCAGTTCTTC
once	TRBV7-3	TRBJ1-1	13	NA	CASSYEGDTEAFF	TGTGCCAGCAGCTACGAGGGGGACACTGAAGCTTTCTTT
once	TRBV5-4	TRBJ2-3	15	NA	CASSLAGVRADTQYF	TGTGCCAGCAGCTTGGCTGGAGTCCGGGCAGATACGCAGTATTTT
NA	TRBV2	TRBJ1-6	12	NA	CATQGLDSPLHF	TGTGCCACCCAGGGTTTAGATTCACCCCTCCACTTT
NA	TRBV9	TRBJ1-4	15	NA	CASSLGRGTNEKLFF	TGTGCCAGCAGCCTGGGGCGCGGCACTAATGAAAAACTGTTTTTT
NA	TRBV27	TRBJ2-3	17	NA	CASSPREVKVPPDTQYF	TGTGCCAGCAGTCCCCGAGAGGTAAAAGTGCCCCCAGATACGCAGTATTTT
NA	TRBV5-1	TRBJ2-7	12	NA	CASSLQGYEQYF	TGCGCCAGCAGCTTACAGGGCTACGAGCAGTACTTC
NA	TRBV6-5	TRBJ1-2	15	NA	CASSYSWAGDYGYTF	TGTGCCAGCAGTTACTCGTGGGCCGGGGACTATGGCTACACCTTC
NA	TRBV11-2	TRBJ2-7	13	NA	CASSLRASYEQYF	TGTGCCAGCAGCCTCAGGGCCTCCTACGAGCAGTACTTC
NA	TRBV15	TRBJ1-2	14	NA	CATSRVESNYGYTF	TGTGCCACCAGCAGAGTTGAGTCTAACTATGGCTACACCTTC
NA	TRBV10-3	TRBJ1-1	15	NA	CAIGSQGVRGTEAFF	TGTGCCATCGGTTCACAGGGTGTAAGGGGAACTGAAGCTTTCTTT
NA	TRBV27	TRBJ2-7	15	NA	CATTGPNRHLYEQYF	TGTGCCACCACAGGGCCCAACAGGCACCTCTACGAGCAGTACTTC
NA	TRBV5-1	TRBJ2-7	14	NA	CASSLAGGSYEQYF	TGCGCCAGCAGCCTCGCCGGGGGCTCCTACGAGCAGTACTTC
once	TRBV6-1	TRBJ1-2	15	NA	CASSESGSGLYGYTF	TGTGCCAGCAGTGAATCGGGCAGCGGCCTCTATGGCTACACCTTC
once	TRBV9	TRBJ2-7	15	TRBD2	CASSPRTSGTGEQYF	TGTGCCAGCAGCCCCCGGACTAGCGGGACGGGAGAGCAGTACTTC